The 23 T cell receptor beta chains below come from one sample, sequenced in a study of post-analysis software for immune sequencing data. Incorporated into the TCR beta cDNA libraries were unique molecular identifiers, which served to reduce PCR and sequencing biases. TCRdb independently ran MiXCR on the PCR reads; one entry per CDR3 protein. The table includes some 800,000 distinct CDR3 sequences, 46% detected once. General observations from the study: TRBV segments more frequent in patients than in controls numbered about 5 and included TRBV5-6, TRBV5-1 and TRBV20-1.

No cognate antigen is known for these TCRs. The sequenced material came from blood. The receptors come from a girl between 10 and 17 years old with multiple sclerosis.

The rearrangement uses TRBV7-6 and TRBJ2-1; 7 bases align to TRBD1. V lost 0 bases to trimming and J lost 6 bases; unmatched junction nucleotides: 5. The CDR3 is made up of 15 amino acids. Germline V gene data show CDR1 as SGHVS and CDR2 as FNYEAQ. The CDR3 bases are TGTGCCAGCAGCTTAGCAGGGGGCGATGGCAATGAGCAGTTCTTC. Encoded protein: CASSLAGGDGNEQFF.

The rearrangement links TRBV20-1 to TRBJ1-5; no clear D gene. The CDR3 totals 12 residues. V dropped 6 bases and J dropped 4 bases, with 10 bases sitting between them. Germline V CDR1 and CDR2: DFQATT, SNEGSKA (reference sequence). Here the CDR3 DNA reads TGCAGTGCCCGGGAGGCGAATCAGCCCCAGCATTTT. This gives the protein CSAREANQPQHF.

The CDR3: CASSLQRDNEQFF. CDR3 nucleotide sequence: TGTGCCAGCAGCCTCCAGCGGGACAATGAGCAGTTCTTC. This chain connects TRBV7-3 to TRBJ2-1; the D gene is possibly TRBD2 (6 bases). V was shortened by 5 bases and J by 5 bases, with 10 bases between the two germline ends. The CDR3 runs 13 residues. CDR1 is SGHTA and CDR2 is FQGTGA in the germline V gene.

The rearrangement uses TRBV5-1 and TRBJ2-1, with TRBD2 identical over 10 bases. CDR3 length: 16 amino acids. V lost 4 bases and J lost 7; bases outside the gene matches: 11. CDR1 is SGHRS and CDR2 is YFSETQ in the germline V gene. CDR3 protein: CASSIAGGDPRNEQFF. Here the CDR3 DNA reads TGCGCCAGCAGCATAGCGGGAGGCGACCCCAGGAATGAGCAGTTCTTC.

This clonotype was recorded a few times. This sequence joins TRBV7-9 and TRBJ2-6; 8 nucleotides align to TRBD1. The junction had 5 bases not matched to a gene; V was cut back by 4 bases and J by 0 bases. The CDR3 totals 17 residues. Germline CDR1 SEHNR, CDR2 FQNEAQ (reference sequence). The CDR3 sequence is CASSSTGVNSGANVLTF. CDR3 nucleotide sequence: TGTGCCAGCAGCTCGACAGGGGTGAACTCTGGGGCCAACGTCCTGACTTTC.

The V and J genes are TRBV7-9 and TRBJ2-5; 13 nucleotides align to TRBD2. With 1 base clipped from V and 1 base from J, the junction kept 3 bases outside the gene matches. The CDR3 covers 17 residues. Germline V gives CDR1 SEHNR, CDR2 FQNEAQ (reference sequence). The CDR3: CASSLGGLAGSQETQYF. The CDR3 DNA follows: TGTGCCAGCAGCTTAGGGGGACTAGCGGGGTCCCAAGAGACCCAGTACTTC.

The CDR3 bases are TGTGCCAGCAGCCGTAAGGGACAGCCTAAAGAGACCCAGTACTTC. Protein sequence: CASSRKGQPKETQYF. The V and J genes are TRBV6-5 and TRBJ2-5; 7 nucleotides match TRBD1. The V gene end was trimmed by 6 bases and the J gene end by 3 bases; junction bases not matched to a gene: 10. Per germline, CDR1 MNHEY and CDR2 SVGAGI. This CDR3 comprises 15 residues.

This clonotype was seen a handful of times. The rearrangement links TRBV20-1 to TRBJ2-1; 7 bases fit TRBD1. The CDR3 has 14 amino acids. V trimming: 4 bases; J trimming: 9 bases; junction bases outside the gene matches: 12. In germline, CDR1 is DFQATT, CDR2 SNEGSKA (reference sequence). CDR3 DNA sequence: TGCAGTGCTACAAACCTACAGGGGATGGGTGAGCAGTTCTTC. It translates to CSATNLQGMGEQFF.

The V call is TRBV20-1, the J call TRBJ1-1; D might be TRBD1 (6 bases). In germline, CDR1 is DFQATT, CDR2 SNEGSKA (reference sequence). The CDR3 sequence is 12 residues long. V lost 3 bases, J lost 5 bases, and 10 bases lay in between. CDR3 sequence reads: CSASWGRTEAFF. The CDR3 DNA is TGCAGTGCTAGTTGGGGGCGAACTGAAGCTTTCTTT.

The chain couples TRBV9 to TRBJ2-1; TRBD1 or TRBD2 may be the D gene (5 bases each). Judging by the DNA end, TRBJ2-7 fits better; the J call may be wrong. This CDR3 comprises 15 residues. Per the germline V gene, CDR1 is SGDLS and CDR2 is YYNGEE. CDR3 loop: CASSVVEGSYNEQYF. The CDR3 nucleotides read TGTGCCAGCAGCGTAGTTGAGGGGTCCTACAATGAGCAGTACTTC.

This chain links TRBV29-1 with TRBJ2-5; TRBD2 aligns across 11 bases. The last part of the DNA fits TRBJ2-7 better; the J call may be wrong. This CDR3 is built from 17 residues. CDR1 is SQVTM and CDR2 is ANQGSEA in the germline V gene. This CDR3 reads CSVDGSGRVPIPYEQYF. CDR3 sequence (DNA): TGCAGCGTTGACGGTAGCGGGAGGGTTCCAATACCTTACGAGCAGTACTTC.

V is TRBV7-8 and J is TRBJ2-3; TRBD2 might be the D (5 bases). The CDR3 has 16 amino acids. The germline V gene encodes CDR1 SGHVS and CDR2 FQNEAQ. V was pared by 8 bases and J by 4 bases, with 22 bases between. CDR3 residues: CASRPHPKAAADTQYF. The CDR3, as DNA: TGTGCCAGCCGACCTCACCCTAAAGCGGCGGCAGATACGCAGTATTTT. Supplemented by reference TRBV7-8 and TRBJ2-3, the full variable domain reads GAGVSQSPRYKVAKRGQDVALRCDPISGHVSLFWYQQALGQGPEFLTYFQNEAQLDKSGLPSDRFFAERPEGSVSTLKIQRTQQEDSAVYLCASRPHPKAAADTQYFGPGTRLTVL.

This clonotype came up a few times. This CDR3 is CSARGDRGLYEQYF. The CDR3 DNA follows: TGCAGTGCTAGAGGGGACAGGGGGCTTTACGAGCAGTACTTC. The gene calls are TRBV20-1 and TRBJ2-7; 12 nucleotides agree with TRBD1. CDR1 and CDR2 (germline): DFQATT, SNEGSKA (reference sequence). J gave up 4 bases and V 1 base, and 2 bases lay outside the gene matches. The CDR3 has 14 amino acids.

V is TRBV6-1 and J is TRBJ1-5; TRBD1 matches at 9 bases. Trimming at V came to 6 bases and at J to 6 bases, leaving 6 bases not matched to a gene. The germline V gene encodes CDR1 MNHNS and CDR2 SASEGT. The CDR3 consists of 14 residues. The CDR3 sequence: CASSGTGSGQPQHF. CDR3 bases: TGTGCCAGCAGCGGGACAGGGAGCGGTCAGCCCCAGCATTTT.

V usage is TRBV15 and J usage is TRBJ1-1, with D uncertain. The V end lost 5 bases, the J end lost 7 bases, and 17 bases lay between the germline ends. In germline, CDR1 is LNHNV, CDR2 YYDKDF (reference sequence). This CDR3 is built from 14 residues. CDR3 residues: CATSSRRRDNEAFF. DNA for the CDR3: TGTGCCACCAGCTCTCGAAGAAGGGATAATGAAGCTTTCTTT.

The chain uses TRBV3-1 and TRBJ1-1, with a tentative D call TRBD1 (6 bases). V shed 3 bases and J shed 3 bases, with 11 bases lying between them. Germline values: CDR1 LGHDT, CDR2 YNNKEL (reference sequence). The CDR3 runs 14 residues. Written as DNA, the CDR3 is TGTGCCAGCAGCCAGTTAGGGGGGGACACTGAAGCTTTCTTT. Protein sequence: CASSQLGGDTEAFF.

This clonotype appeared a few times. V usage is TRBV6-5 and J usage is TRBJ1-2; tentatively, D is TRBD1 (5 bases). CDR1 and CDR2 (germline): MNHEY, SVGAGI. CDR3 size: 14 residues. V lost 0 bases, J lost 3 bases, and 8 bases lay in between. The CDR3 coding sequence is TGTGCCAGCAGTTACTCCAGGGTCGACTATGGCTACACCTTC. It specifies CASSYSRVDYGYTF.

The chain combines TRBV24-1 with TRBJ1-2; no definite D call. The V end lost 2 bases, the J end lost 5 bases, and 5 bases lay between the germline ends. Germline loops: CDR1 KGHDR, CDR2 SFDVKD. This CDR3 is built from 12 residues. CDR3 DNA: TGTGCCACCAGTGATTGGACTTATGGCTACACCTTC. It specifies CATSDWTYGYTF.

The rearrangement links TRBV12-5 to TRBJ2-3, with unresolved D. This CDR3 has 14 amino acids. V dropped 6 bases and J dropped 0 bases, with 10 bases sitting between them. Germline CDR1 reads LGHNT; CDR2 reads FRNRAP. The CDR3 reads CASGYGPSTDTQYF. The DNA of the CDR3 is TGTGCTAGTGGGTACGGCCCTAGCACAGATACGCAGTATTTT.

For the CDR3, the DNA is TGTGCCAGCGGGCAGAAATTCGCATCCTACGAGCAGTACTTC. Translation gives CASGQKFASYEQYF. The V gene is TRBV7-2, the J gene TRBJ2-7; D uncertain. Trimming removed 8 bases from V and 1 base from J, with 15 bases in between. Germline CDR1 is SGHTA and CDR2 is FQGNSA. The CDR3 sequence is 14 residues long.

This clonotype was seen more than once but under ten times. The chain links TRBV4-1 to TRBJ2-4, with a possible D match to TRBD2 (6 bases). The end of the DNA fits TRBJ2-7 better, so the J call may be wrong. The CDR3 loop spans 15 amino acids. CDR1 and CDR2 from the germline V gene are MGHRA and YSYEKL. CDR3 bases: TGCGCCAGCAGCCAGCAACGGGAGTTACTCTACGAGCAGTACTTC. Protein sequence: CASSQQRELLYEQYF.

This chain joins TRBV29-1 and TRBJ2-7; D ambiguous. Trimming removed 1 base at V and 0 bases at J, with 10 bases between. Germline V gives CDR1 SQVTM, CDR2 ANQGSEA. The CDR3 runs 14 residues. The CDR3 DNA sequence: TGCAGCGTTGAAGTAGGTTTGAGCTCCTACGAGCAGTACTTC. This codes for CSVEVGLSSYEQYF.

The chain employs TRBV27 and TRBJ2-4; D is perhaps TRBD2 (5 bases). The J call may be mistaken, given a closer DNA end match to TRBJ2-7. This CDR3 has 12 residues. The germline V gene has CDR1 MNHEY and CDR2 SMNVEV (reference sequence). In DNA form, the CDR3 reads TGTGCCAGCCTGAGGGTACCCTACGAGCAGTACTTC. It codes for CASLRVPYEQYF.